This T cell receptor beta chain derives from a study of cytomegalovirus exposure and HLA in healthy donors. About the research overall: There were under 130 million unique TCR beta sequences, drawn from around 180 million T cells, in an earlier analysis. Study results and caveats: Further analysis, carried out later, found HLA-associated TCR beta chains more clonally expanded than equally common other chains. Immune exposure data for these donors was limited to CMV serostatus.

Concerning this clone: What it binds is unknown.

Trimming left V 5 bases short and J 0 bases short, with 20 bases between. Germline values: CDR1 MDHEN, CDR2 SYDVKM. The CDR3 covers 17 residues. The donors (healthy individuals) were bone marrow donors. PCR used 60 Vbeta primers and 13 Jbeta primers. Generated by immunoSEQ multiplex PCR, the TCRdb table keeps only in-frame clones and is missing some. The sample has around 150,000 clones, about 80% seen once; the top ten hold less than 1.5%. The sample comprised PBMCs. The sequence was obtained from a man younger than 40 in good health and CMV-seropositive. The rearrangement links TRBV28 to TRBJ2-7; TRBD2 might be the D (6 bases). CDR3 residues: CASSPPLGSGYSYEQYF. For the CDR3, the DNA is TGTGCCAGCAGTCCTCCCTTAGGTAGCGGTTACTCCTACGAGCAGTACTTC.